These 5 T cell receptor beta chains came from one sample sequenced in a study of regulatory T cells in long-lasting Graves disease. Noted time point: newly diagnosed GD, antithyroid drugs for less than 3 months. There was RNA extracted from PBMCs, and the TCR library was made from it. Arm-PCR of CDR3 regions with iRepertoire HTBI primers generated TCR beta libraries. A single record per CDR3 protein comes from TCRdb applying MiXCR to the multiplex PCR reads. The table records 300,000 to 450,000 distinct CDR3 sequences, 15% to 17% of them present only once. This material consisted of peripheral blood mononuclear cells (PBMCs), taken at new diagnosis, from a patient treated with antithyroid drugs. These receptor sequences come from a female donor with Graves disease.

The sample holds many counts of this clonotype. The genes are TRBV12-3 or TRBV12-4 and TRBJ2-3; TRBD1 matches at 10 bases. The V and J ends lost 7 bases and 4 bases, in that order; junction bases with no gene match: 14. CDR3 size: 17 residues. The CDR3 protein is CASTDGTGALGADTQYF. The CDR3 nucleotides read TGTGCCAGCACCGACGGGACAGGGGCTTTGGGAGCAGATACGCAGTATTTT.

In its sample, this clonotype was seen many times. This sequence joins TRBV28 and TRBJ2-7; D not certain. Trimming took 4 bases from V and 2 from J, leaving 9 bases between them. Germline V gene sequence: CDR1 MDHEN, CDR2 SYDVKM. This CDR3 contains 13 residues. In DNA form, the CDR3 reads TGTGCCAGCAGTTCCCTCTCAACCTACGAGCAGTACTTC. Its translation: CASSSLSTYEQYF.

The rearrangement uses TRBV3-1 and TRBJ2-2, with 9 bases that match TRBD1. The length of the CDR3 is 16 residues. Per germline, CDR1 LGHDT and CDR2 YNNKEL (reference sequence). Trimming took 3 bases from V and 5 from J; bases not matched to a gene: 7. Written as DNA, the CDR3 is TGTGCCAGCAGCCACTCGGACAGGGGAGGGACCGGGGAGCTGTTTTTT. Translation: CASSHSDRGGTGELFF.

The chain recombines TRBV2 with TRBJ2-5; TRBD2 agrees at 11 bases. Germline CDR1 is SNHLY and CDR2 is FYNNEI. The CDR3 sequence is 16 residues long. V lost 6 bases, J lost 3 bases, and 9 bases stayed unmatched. CDR3 protein: CASSLGLAETEETQYF. The DNA for the CDR3 is TGTGCCAGCAGCCTGGGACTAGCGGAGACCGAAGAGACCCAGTACTTC.

V is TRBV6-9 and J is TRBJ1-5, with 12 bases lining up with TRBD1. CDR1 is MNHGY, CDR2 SVAAGI, per germline. The V segment lost 3 bases and the J segment 5 bases; nucleotides outside the gene matches: 8. This CDR3 is built from 17 residues. The CDR3 bases are TGTGCCAGCAGTTACAGGGGTGGGACAGGGGGCGATCAGCCCCAGCATTTT. Amino acids: CASSYRGGTGGDQPQHF.